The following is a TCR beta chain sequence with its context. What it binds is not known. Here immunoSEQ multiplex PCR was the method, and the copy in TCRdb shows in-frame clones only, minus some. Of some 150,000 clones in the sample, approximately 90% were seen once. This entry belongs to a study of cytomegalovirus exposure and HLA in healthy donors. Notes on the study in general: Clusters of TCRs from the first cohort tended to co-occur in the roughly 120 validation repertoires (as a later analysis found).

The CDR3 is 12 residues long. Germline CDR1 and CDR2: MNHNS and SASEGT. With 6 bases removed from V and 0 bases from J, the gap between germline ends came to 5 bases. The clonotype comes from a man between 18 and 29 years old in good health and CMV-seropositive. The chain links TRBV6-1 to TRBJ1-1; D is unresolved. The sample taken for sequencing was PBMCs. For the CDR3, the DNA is TGTGCCAGCAGGTCCTTGAACACTGAAGCTTTCTTT. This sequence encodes CASRSLNTEAFF.